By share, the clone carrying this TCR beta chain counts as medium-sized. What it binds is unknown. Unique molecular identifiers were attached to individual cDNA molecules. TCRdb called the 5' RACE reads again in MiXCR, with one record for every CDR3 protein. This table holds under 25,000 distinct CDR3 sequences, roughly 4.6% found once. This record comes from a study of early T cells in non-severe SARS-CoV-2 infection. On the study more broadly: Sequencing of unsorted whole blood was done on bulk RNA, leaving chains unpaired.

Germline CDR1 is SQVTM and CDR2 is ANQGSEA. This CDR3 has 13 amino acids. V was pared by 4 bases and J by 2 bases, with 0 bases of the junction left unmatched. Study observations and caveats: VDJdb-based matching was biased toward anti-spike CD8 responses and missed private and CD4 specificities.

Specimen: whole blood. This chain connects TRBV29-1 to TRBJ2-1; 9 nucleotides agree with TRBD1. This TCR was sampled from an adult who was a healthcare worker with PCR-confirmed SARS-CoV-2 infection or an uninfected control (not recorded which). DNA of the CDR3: TGCAGCGTTGGGACAGGGGCCTACAATGAGCAGTTCTTC. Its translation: CSVGTGAYNEQFF.